Below, one T cell receptor beta chain is given with its context. This CDR3 spans 15 amino acids. J was trimmed by 7 bases and V by 5 bases; bases with no gene match: 8. Germline V gene sequence: CDR1 LNHDA, CDR2 SQIVND (reference sequence). This specimen belongs to a study of spatial heterogeneity in lung cancer. Study-level information: TCR and UMI combinations that were unique each appeared, on average, more than ten times in raw reads.

Every TCR cDNA molecule bore a unique molecular identifier. TCRdb re-called the 5' RACE reads with MiXCR, one entry per CDR3 protein. The table includes around 100,000 distinct CDR3 sequences, about 10% detected once. Time point described: blood at routine non-recurrence follow-up after resection. The sample was PBMCs, taken at follow-up. The J gene is TRBJ1-4, the V gene TRBV19; 9 bases match TRBD1. The receptor's source is a female donor with early-stage non-small cell lung cancer. In nucleotides, the CDR3 is TGTGCCAGTAGTCAGCAGGACAGGGGAGGTGAAAAACTGTTTTTT. As protein: CASSQQDRGGEKLFF.